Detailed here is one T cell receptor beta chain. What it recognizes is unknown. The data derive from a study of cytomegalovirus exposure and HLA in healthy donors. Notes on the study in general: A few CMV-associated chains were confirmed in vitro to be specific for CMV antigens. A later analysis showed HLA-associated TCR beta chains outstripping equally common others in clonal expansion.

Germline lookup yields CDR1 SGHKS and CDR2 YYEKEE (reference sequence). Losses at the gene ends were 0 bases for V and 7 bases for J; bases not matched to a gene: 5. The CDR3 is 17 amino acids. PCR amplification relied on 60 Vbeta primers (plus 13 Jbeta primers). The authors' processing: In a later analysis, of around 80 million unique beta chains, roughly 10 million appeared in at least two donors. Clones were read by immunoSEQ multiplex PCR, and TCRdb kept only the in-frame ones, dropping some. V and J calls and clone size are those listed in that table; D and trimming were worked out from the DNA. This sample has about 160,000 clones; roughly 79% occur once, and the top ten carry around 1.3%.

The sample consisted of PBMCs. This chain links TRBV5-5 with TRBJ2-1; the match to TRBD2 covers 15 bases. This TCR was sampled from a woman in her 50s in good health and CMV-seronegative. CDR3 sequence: CASSLASGTSGRNEQFF. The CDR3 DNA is TGTGCCAGCAGCTTGGCTTCCGGGACTAGCGGGAGGAATGAGCAGTTCTTC.